This is a list of T cell receptor beta chains from one sample in a study of cytomegalovirus exposure and HLA in healthy donors. Here immunoSEQ multiplex PCR was the method, and the copy in TCRdb shows in-frame clones only, minus some. The sample yields approximately 140,000 clones, 84% seen once. The sample was PBMCs. The receptors were gathered from a woman in her 30s in good health and CMV-seronegative. Each CDR3 is given with its conserved first and last residue. The D gene is left open where the match is weak. Clone size is given for some rows only: seen once, a few or many times, or a class if the clone is expanded.

v_call	clone_size	j_call	d_call	cdr3_length	cdr3_nt	cdr3_aa
TRBV5-1	NA	TRBJ2-1	NA	15	TGCGCCAGCAGTGGTGGGGGGTTCTCCTACAATGAGCAGTTCTTC	CASSGGGFSYNEQFF
TRBV6-6	NA	TRBJ1-6	NA	16	TGTGCCAGCAGTTACGGGGGGAGCTCCTATAATTCACCCCTCCACTTT	CASSYGGSSYNSPLHF
TRBV4-1	NA	TRBJ1-1	NA	16	TGCGCCACAGGGCGAGGGACTACAAAAATGAACACTGAAGCTTTCTTT	CATGRGTTKMNTEAFF
TRBV27	NA	TRBJ1-2	NA	17	TGTGCCAGCAGCTCGCTCCTTCTCAGGGGAGCTAACTATGGCTACACCTTC	CASSSLLLRGANYGYTF
TRBV7-2	NA	TRBJ2-1	TRBD1	15	TGTGCCAGCAGCTTGCCGGGACAGGGGGCTTATGAGCAGTTCTTC	CASSLPGQGAYEQFF
TRBV5-1	few	TRBJ1-2	NA	12	TGCGCCAGCAGCATATCAGGGCATGGCTACACCTTC	CASSISGHGYTF
TRBV13	NA	TRBJ2-7	NA	13	TGTGCCAGCAGCTTAGGCCTCGGCTACGAGCAGTACTTC	CASSLGLGYEQYF
TRBV13	NA	TRBJ2-4	TRBD1	13	TGTGCCAGCAGCTTGACAGGGGGAAACATTCAGTACTTC	CASSLTGGNIQYF
TRBV7-6	NA	TRBJ2-5	TRBD2	14	TGTGCCAGCAGCGGGGGACTACCCCCAGAGACCCAGTACTTC	CASSGGLPPETQYF
TRBV18	NA	TRBJ1-2	NA	14	TGTGCCAGCTCACCAAACGGGGTAAACTATGGCTACACCTTC	CASSPNGVNYGYTF
TRBV7-9	few	TRBJ1-2	NA	14	TGTGCCAGCAGCTTATTGTCCAGGGGTTCTGGCTACACCTTC	CASSLLSRGSGYTF
TRBV5-4	NA	TRBJ1-1	NA	12	TGTGCCAGCAGTCAACAGGCAACTGAAGCTTTCTTT	CASSQQATEAFF
TRBV18	once	TRBJ1-2	TRBD1	14	TGTGCCAGCTCACCGGGACAGGGGGCAGAAGGCTACACCTTC	CASSPGQGAEGYTF
TRBV28	NA	TRBJ2-1	NA	11	TGTGCCAGCAGTCTACCATATGAGCAGTTCTTC	CASSLPYEQFF
TRBV2	NA	TRBJ1-1	NA	16	TGTGCCAGCAGTGAAAGGCAGGGGAGGGTGAACACTGAAGCTTTCTTT	CASSERQGRVNTEAFF
TRBV7-2	once	TRBJ1-1	TRBD1	13	TGTGCCAGCAGTTCACAGGGGGCAGCTGAAGCTTTCTTT	CASSSQGAAEAFF
TRBV5-4	NA	TRBJ2-3	TRBD2	15	TGTGCCAGCAGCTTGGGTGGCGGGGGGCGAGATACGCAGTATTTT	CASSLGGGGRDTQYF
TRBV4-2	NA	TRBJ2-7	TRBD2	17	TGTGCCAGCAGCCAAGGGCCTACTAGCGGGGGAATTTACGAGCAGTACTTC	CASSQGPTSGGIYEQYF
TRBV6-5	NA	TRBJ2-7	NA	13	TGTGCCAGCATCTCCTCCGGGAGCTACGAGCAGTACTTC	CASISSGSYEQYF